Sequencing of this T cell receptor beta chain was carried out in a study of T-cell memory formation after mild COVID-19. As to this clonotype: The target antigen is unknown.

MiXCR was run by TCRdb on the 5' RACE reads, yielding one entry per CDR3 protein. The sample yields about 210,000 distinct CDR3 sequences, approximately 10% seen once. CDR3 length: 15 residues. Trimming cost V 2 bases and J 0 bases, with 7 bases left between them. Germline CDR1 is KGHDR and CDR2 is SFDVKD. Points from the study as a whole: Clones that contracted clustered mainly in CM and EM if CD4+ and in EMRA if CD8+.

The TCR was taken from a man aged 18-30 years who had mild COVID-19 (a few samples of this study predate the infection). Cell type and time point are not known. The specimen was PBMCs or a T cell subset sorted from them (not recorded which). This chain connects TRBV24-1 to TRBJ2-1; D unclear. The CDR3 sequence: CATSDYSASYNEQFF. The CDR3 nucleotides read TGTGCCACCAGTGATTACAGCGCCTCCTACAATGAGCAGTTCTTC.